This T cell receptor beta chain stems from a study of T cells in Graves' hyperthyroidism and ophthalmopathy (dated by TCRdb to the late 2010s). For the wider study: Peripheral blood was sampled at the time of initial diagnosis, prior to any treatment. A discovery cohort of about 100 patients, 43 with Graves' ophthalmopathy and 55 to 60 with stable Graves' hyperthyroidism, was used to find distinguishing TCR V-J signatures. Whether ophthalmopathy could be predicted prospectively was tested in an independent validation cohort made up of approximately 19 hyperthyroidism patients plus 17 patients who later progressed to ophthalmopathy. The roughly 91 discovery patients were randomly divided into training and test sets at a 7:3 ratio. Thyroid tissue and blood T-cell repertoires from about six Graves' hyperthyroidism patients were also compared in the study. Following sampling, methimazole starting at 30 mg daily was given to hyperthyroidism patients, and high-dose intravenous methylprednisolone was given to ophthalmopathy patients. TCR Vbeta CDR3 sequencing of 120 to 150 peripheral blood samples (approximately 44 ophthalmopathy, over 70 hyperthyroidism and approximately 17 progressor patients) is reported in the paper.

The germline V gene gives CDR1 as ENHRY and CDR2 as SYGVKD. Deletion took 11 bases off V and 1 base off J, with a span of 8 bases between the germline ends. Counted from cysteine to phenylalanine, this CDR3 has 11 amino acids. This entry keeps only the CDR3 DNA: 33 bases, framed from base 1. The research as a whole found: Sample size was not statistically predetermined, and blinding of investigators to group allocation was not performed. A 13 V-J signature model separated ophthalmopathy from stable hyperthyroidism, with roughly 88% sensitivity and 81.08% specificity in cross-validation and 80%/75% in testing. Most expanded thyroid clonotypes (frequency above 0.001) were also found in blood, which suggests that blood repertoires may mirror thyroid immune responses. In validation, the model predicted progression to ophthalmopathy with around 71% sensitivity and 72% to 85% specificity, a median of about six months before onset.

Amplification of TCR beta CDR3 regions was carried out from RNA transcripts. For the first round of RT-PCR on the TCR CDR3, the HTBI primer set was used together with the Qiagen OneStep RT-PCR kit. The libraries were constructed in a second round of multiplex PCR and then size-selected and purified. Sequencing of the libraries was done on an Illumina HiSeq2000 using paired-end 100 bp reads. The paper's processing steps were these. SOAPnuke was used to process the raw data, throwing out any read that contained adapters or uncalled bases, had a mean Phred below 15, or lacked an exact constant-primer or identifier match. COPE v1.2.5 was used to merge the high-quality paired reads, and each unique nucleotide sequence was defined as a clonotype. MiTCR v1.1 was used to align clonotypes to the IMGT TRBV, TRBD and TRBJ reference segments. The analysis was restricted to V-J combinations with a frequency above 0.0001, which together covered around 99% of the repertoires. A TCS score was defined as the ratio of F50 (clonal expansion) to E x V (chaos), with BLOSUM62-based TCRdist applied between CDR3 peptides within each V-J. Welch's t-statistics and random forest reduced around 550 V-J features to some 14, which were used in a naive Bayes classifier (R e1071). In TCRdb, the public reads were trimmed at Q25 with fastp and aligned with MiXCR, with productive beta chains retained. Entries that share a CDR3 protein sequence are merged under the most common genes and DNA. TCRdb assigned the V and J calls; the authors' analysis was not used. This sample has fewer than 300,000 distinct CDR3 sequences in its table, and 20% to 30% of those were observed once. The ten largest clones take up about a quarter of the sample.

In this sample, this clonotype turned up many times. Its antigen is currently not known. No much larger clonotype is one base removed from it; base qualities were not supplied. Hyperthyroidism patients were newly diagnosed, with disease duration under 2 months, and aged 18 to 65 years. The study excluded patients with uncontrolled infections, other autoimmune diseases, pregnancy or lactation. Diagnoses were established on the basis of clinical symptoms, serum thyroxine and TRAb, thyroid ultrasound, and orbital computed tomography. For progressor patients, blood was drawn at the first diagnosis of hyperthyroidism, before any ophthalmopathy symptoms had appeared. Ficoll-Paque density gradient centrifugation was used to isolate PBMCs from about 10 ml of fresh peripheral blood. Patients classed as progressors first received a Graves' hyperthyroidism diagnosis and then went on to develop ophthalmopathy during follow-up. Total RNA was extracted using Trizol reagent, and RNA quality was assessed on an Agilent 2100 Bioanalyzer.

The rearrangement joined TRBV10-3 to TRBJ2-5; the D segment could be TRBD2, given 5 matching bases. The specimen sequenced was blood. This receptor was identified in a middle-aged man with Graves' hyperthyroidism that later progressed to Graves' ophthalmopathy. The nucleotide sequence is given as TGTGCCTCGAGGGCCCAAGAGACCCAGTACTTC. Its coded protein is CASRAQETQYF.